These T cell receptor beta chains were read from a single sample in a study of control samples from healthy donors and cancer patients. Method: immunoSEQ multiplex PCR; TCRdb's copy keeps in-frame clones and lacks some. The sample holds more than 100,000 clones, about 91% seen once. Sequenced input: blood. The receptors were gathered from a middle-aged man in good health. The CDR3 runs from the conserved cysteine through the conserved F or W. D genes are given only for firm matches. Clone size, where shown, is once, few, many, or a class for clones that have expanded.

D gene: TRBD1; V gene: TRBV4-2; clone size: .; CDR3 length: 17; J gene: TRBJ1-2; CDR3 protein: CASSQDAYPDRSYGYTF; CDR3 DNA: TGTGCCAGCAGCCAAGATGCTTACCCGGACAGGTCCTATGGCTACACCTTC
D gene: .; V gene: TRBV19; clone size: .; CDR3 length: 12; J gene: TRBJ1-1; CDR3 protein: CASSWGRTEAFF; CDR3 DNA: TGTGCCAGTAGTTGGGGTAGGACTGAAGCTTTCTTT
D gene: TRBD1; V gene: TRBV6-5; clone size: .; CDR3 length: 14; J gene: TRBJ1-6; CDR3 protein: CASSPQGANSPLHF; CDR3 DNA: TGTGCCAGCAGTCCACAGGGGGCAAATTCACCCCTCCACTTT
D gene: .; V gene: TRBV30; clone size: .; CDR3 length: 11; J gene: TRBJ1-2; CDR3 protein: CAWSLAHGYTF; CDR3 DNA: TGTGCCTGGAGCCTAGCCCATGGCTACACCTTC
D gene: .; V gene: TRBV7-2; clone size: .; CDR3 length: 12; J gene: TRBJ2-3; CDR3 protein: CASSKGTDTQYF; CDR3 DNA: TGTGCCAGCAGCAAAGGTACTGATACGCAGTATTTT
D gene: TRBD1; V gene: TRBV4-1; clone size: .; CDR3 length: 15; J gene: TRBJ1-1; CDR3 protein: CASSQKGTGGPEAFF; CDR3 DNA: TGCGCCAGCAGCCAAAAAGGGACAGGTGGGCCTGAAGCTTTCTTT
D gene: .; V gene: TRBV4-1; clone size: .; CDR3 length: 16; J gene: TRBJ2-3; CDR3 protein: CASSPEGLSYTDTQYF; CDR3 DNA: TGCGCCAGCAGCCCTGAGGGGCTTTCCTACACAGATACGCAGTATTTT
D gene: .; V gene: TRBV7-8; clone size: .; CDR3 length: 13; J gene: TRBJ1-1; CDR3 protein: CASSRAVGTEAFF; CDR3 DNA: TGTGCCAGCAGCCGCGCGGTGGGGACTGAAGCTTTCTTT
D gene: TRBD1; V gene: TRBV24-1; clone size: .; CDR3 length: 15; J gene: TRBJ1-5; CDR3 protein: CATSDGQGTGQPQHF; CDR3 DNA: TGTGCCACCAGTGACGGACAGGGAACGGGTCAGCCCCAGCATTTT
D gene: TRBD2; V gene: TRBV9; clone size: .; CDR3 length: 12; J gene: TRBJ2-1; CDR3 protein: CASSVAGTSQFF; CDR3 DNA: TGTGCCAGCAGCGTAGCCGGGACTAGCCAGTTCTTC
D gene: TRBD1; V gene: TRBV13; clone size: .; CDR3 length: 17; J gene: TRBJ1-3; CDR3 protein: CASSLALYRGRGNTIYF; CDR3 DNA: TGTGCCAGCAGCTTAGCCCTATACAGGGGACGGGGAAACACCATATATTTT
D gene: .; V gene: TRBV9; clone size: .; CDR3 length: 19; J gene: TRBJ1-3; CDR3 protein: CASSVSPLPGGIDGNTIYF; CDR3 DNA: TGTGCCAGCAGCGTATCTCCCCTTCCGGGAGGGATCGATGGAAACACCATATATTTT
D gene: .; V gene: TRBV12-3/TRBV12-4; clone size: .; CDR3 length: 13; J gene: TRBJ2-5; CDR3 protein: CASSLFVGETQYF; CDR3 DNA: TGTGCCAGCAGTTTATTCGTCGGGGAGACCCAGTACTTC
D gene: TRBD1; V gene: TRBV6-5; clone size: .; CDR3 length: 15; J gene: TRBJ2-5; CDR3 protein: CASSAPGQAKETQYF; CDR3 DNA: TGTGCCAGCAGCGCCCCGGGACAGGCCAAAGAGACCCAGTACTTC
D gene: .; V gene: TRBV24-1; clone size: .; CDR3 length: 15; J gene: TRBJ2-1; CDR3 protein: CATSDGMSSYNEQFF; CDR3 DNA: TGTGCCACCAGTGATGGTATGAGCTCCTACAATGAGCAGTTCTTC
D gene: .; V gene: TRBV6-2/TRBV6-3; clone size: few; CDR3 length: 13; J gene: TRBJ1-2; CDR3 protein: CASSYRENYGYTF; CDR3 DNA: TGTGCCAGCAGTTACAGAGAGAACTATGGCTACACCTTC
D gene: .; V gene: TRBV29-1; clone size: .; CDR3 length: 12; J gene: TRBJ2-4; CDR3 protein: CSVVVGSNIQYF; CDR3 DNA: TGCAGCGTGGTTGTGGGAAGTAACATTCAGTACTTC
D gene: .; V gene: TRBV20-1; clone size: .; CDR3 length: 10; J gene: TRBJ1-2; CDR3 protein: CSATGDGYTF; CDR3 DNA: TGCAGTGCTACGGGGGATGGCTACACCTTC
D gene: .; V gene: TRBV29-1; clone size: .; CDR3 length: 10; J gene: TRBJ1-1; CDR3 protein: CSVGNTEAFF; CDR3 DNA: TGCAGCGTTGGGAACACTGAAGCTTTCTTT
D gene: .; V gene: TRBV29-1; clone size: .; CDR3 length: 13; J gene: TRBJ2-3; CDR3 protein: CSVVRDSTGTQYF; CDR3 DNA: TGCAGCGTTGTCAGAGATAGCACAGGTACGCAGTATTTT
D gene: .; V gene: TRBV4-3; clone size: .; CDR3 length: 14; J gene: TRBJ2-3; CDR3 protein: CASSQEGRTDTQYF; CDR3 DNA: TGCGCCAGCAGCCAAGAAGGCCGCACAGATACGCAGTATTTT
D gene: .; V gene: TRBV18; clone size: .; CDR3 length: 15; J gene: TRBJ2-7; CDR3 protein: CASSPLTSSSYEQYF; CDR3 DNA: TGTGCCAGCTCACCACTGACCTCAAGCTCCTACGAGCAGTACTTC
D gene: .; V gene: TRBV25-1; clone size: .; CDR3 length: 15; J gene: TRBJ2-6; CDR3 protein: CASSEWSSGANVLTF; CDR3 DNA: TGTGCCAGCAGTGAATGGAGCTCTGGGGCCAACGTCCTGACTTTC
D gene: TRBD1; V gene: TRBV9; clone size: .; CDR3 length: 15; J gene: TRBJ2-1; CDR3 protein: CASSGRQGPYNEQFF; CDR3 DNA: TGTGCCAGCAGCGGACGACAGGGACCCTACAATGAGCAGTTCTTC
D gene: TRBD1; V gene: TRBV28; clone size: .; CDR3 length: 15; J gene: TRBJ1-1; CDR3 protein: CASSWGDRSNTEAFF; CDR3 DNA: TGTGCCAGCAGCTGGGGGGACAGGTCGAACACTGAAGCTTTCTTT
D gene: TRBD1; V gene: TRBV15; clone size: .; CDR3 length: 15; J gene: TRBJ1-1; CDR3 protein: CATSRDRQGSTEAFF; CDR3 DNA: TGTGCCACCAGCAGAGACCGACAGGGATCCACTGAAGCTTTCTTT
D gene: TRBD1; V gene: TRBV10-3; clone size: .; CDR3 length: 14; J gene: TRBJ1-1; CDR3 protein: CASKSTGENTEAFF; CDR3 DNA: TGTGCCAGCAAGAGTACAGGGGAGAACACTGAAGCTTTCTTT
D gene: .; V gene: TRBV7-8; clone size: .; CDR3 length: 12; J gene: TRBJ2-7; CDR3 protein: CASSLGTYEQYF; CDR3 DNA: TGTGCCAGCAGCCTTGGGACCTACGAGCAGTACTTC
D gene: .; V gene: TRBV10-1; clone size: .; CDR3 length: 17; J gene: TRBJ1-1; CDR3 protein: CASSRGRLATLETEAFF; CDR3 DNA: TGCGCCAGCAGCCGAGGGAGGTTGGCAACCCTGGAGACTGAAGCTTTCTTT
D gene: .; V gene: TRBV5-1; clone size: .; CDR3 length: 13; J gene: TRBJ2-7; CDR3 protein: CASSSFLSYEQYF; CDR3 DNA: TGCGCCAGCAGCTCTTTCCTCTCCTACGAGCAGTACTTC